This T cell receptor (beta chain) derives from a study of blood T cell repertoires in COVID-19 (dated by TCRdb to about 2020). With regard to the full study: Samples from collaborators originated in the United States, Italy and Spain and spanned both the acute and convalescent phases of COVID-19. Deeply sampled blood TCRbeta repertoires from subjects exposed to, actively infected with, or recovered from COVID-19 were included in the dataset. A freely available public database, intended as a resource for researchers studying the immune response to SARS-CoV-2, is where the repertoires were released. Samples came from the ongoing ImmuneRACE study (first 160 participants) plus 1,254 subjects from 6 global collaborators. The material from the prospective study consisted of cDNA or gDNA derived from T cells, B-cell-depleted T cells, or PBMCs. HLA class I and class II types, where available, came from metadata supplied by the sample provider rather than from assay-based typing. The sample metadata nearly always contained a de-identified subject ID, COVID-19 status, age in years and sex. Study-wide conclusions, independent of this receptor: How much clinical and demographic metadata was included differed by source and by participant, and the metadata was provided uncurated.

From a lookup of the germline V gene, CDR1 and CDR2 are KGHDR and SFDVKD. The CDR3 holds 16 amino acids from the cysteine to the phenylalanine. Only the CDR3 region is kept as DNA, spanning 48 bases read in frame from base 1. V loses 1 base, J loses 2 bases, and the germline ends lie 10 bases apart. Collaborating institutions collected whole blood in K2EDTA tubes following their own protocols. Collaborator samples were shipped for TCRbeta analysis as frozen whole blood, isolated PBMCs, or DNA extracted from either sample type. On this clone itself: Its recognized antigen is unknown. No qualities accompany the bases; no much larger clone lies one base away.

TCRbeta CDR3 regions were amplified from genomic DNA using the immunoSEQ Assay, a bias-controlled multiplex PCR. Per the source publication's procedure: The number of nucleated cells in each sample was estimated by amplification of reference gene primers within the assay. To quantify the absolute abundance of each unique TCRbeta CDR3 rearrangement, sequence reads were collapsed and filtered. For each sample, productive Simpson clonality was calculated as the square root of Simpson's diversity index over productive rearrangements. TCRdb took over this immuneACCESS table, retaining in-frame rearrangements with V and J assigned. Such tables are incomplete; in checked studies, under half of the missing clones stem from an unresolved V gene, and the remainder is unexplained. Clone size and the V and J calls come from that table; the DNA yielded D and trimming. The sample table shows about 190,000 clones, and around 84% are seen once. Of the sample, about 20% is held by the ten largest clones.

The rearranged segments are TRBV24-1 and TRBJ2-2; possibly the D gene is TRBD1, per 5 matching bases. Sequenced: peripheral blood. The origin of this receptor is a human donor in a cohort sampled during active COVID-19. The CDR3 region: CATSDLRQGNTGELFF. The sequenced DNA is TGTGCCACCAGTGATTTACGGCAGGGTAACACCGGGGAGCTGTTTTTT.